The sequence of this T cell receptor (beta chain) was determined in a study of blood T cells in healthy people across ages. Points from the study as a whole: Both higher diversity and more naive CD4+ cells marked long-lived donors when set against aged donors.

Staff drew about 10 milliliters of peripheral blood from each donor. Each sample yielded at least 6 micrograms of PBMC total RNA. The V gene's germline CDR1 is SGHVS and CDR2 FNYEAQ. This CDR3 has 17 residues. The ends were cut back, 1 base at V and 0 bases at J, with 13 bases in the middle. Regarding this clonotype: No antigen is known for it.

Together with a sample-barcoded 5' primer, a J-beta primer mix was included in a second PCR lasting roughly 6 to 12 cycles. Tagging of each cDNA molecule was performed by a template-switch adaptor with 12 random nucleotides. MiXCR, applied by TCRdb to the 5' RACE reads, yields one record per CDR3 protein. Here the sample spans about 1.7 million distinct CDR3 sequences, 28% being singletons. Sequenced sample: blood. The rearrangement links TRBV7-6 to TRBJ2-1, with D perhaps given as TRBD1 or TRBD2 (6 bases each). This TCR came from a woman in her 30s in good health. The CDR3 is CASSLVGGLLSYNEQFF. The CDR3, as DNA: TGTGCCAGCAGCTTAGTAGGGGGACTCCTCTCCTACAATGAGCAGTTCTTC.